The next 14 T cell receptor beta chains were all read from a single sample in a study of T-cell reconstitution after alpha-beta-depleted transplantation in children (TCRdb year 2016). The library relied on PCR. TCRdb lists the instrument as Illumina HiSeq 2500. Molecular barcoding was employed in the preparation of TCR libraries, with unique molecular identifiers being used to normalize TCRbeta repertoire quantification. The public reads were reanalyzed by TCRdb: fastp trimming at Q25, MiXCR alignment, in-frame beta chains only. Identical CDR3 proteins give one entry, which carries the most common genes and DNA. The table for this sample lists 250,000 to 350,000 distinct CDR3 sequences; about a tenth of them were counted only once. The ten top clones hold over 9.5% of the sample. Sample: PBMCs from the stem cell graft donor, taken from the stem cell graft. These receptors were obtained from a human donor who donated a stem cell graft to a child with SCID.

V usage is TRBV7-2 and J usage is TRBJ2-7, with D possibly TRBD1 on 6 matching bases. In germline, CDR1 is SGHTA, CDR2 FQGNSA. With 8 bases removed from V and 0 bases from J, the gap between germline ends came to 11 bases. This CDR3 is built from 13 residues. CDR3 nucleotides: TGTGCCAGCGGCGGACAGCCCTCCTACGAGCAGTACTTC. The encoded protein is CASGGQPSYEQYF.

The chain links TRBV12-3 or TRBV12-4 to TRBJ2-3; D might be TRBD1 (5 bases). The CDR3 is 16 residues long. V was pared by 2 bases and J by 6 bases, with 18 bases between. As DNA, the CDR3 is TGTGCCAGCAGTTTAACTTCCGGCAGGGCACAGGATACGCAGTATTTT. It encodes CASSLTSGRAQDTQYF.

This clonotype occurred a few times. The chain combines TRBV5-1 with TRBJ1-1; TRBD1 agrees at 7 bases. V dropped 4 bases and J dropped 4; count of bases not matched to a gene: 7. The CDR3 is made up of 14 amino acids. Germline CDR1 SGHRS, CDR2 YFSETQ. The CDR3 reads CASSGGQAGTEAFF. In DNA, the CDR3 is TGCGCCAGCAGCGGCGGACAGGCGGGCACTGAAGCTTTCTTT.

This clonotype appeared a few times. The chain has TRBV19 and TRBJ2-7; 7 bases are a match to TRBD1. The trim removed 4 bases at V and 0 bases at J, leaving 12 bases unmatched. Germline V gives CDR1 LNHDA, CDR2 SQIVND (reference sequence). The CDR3 extends over 17 amino acids. The CDR3 bases are TGTGCCAGTAGTAACAACAGGGGCGACTCTAACTCCTACGAGCAGTACTTC. Translating gives CASSNNRGDSNSYEQYF.

This clonotype was observed a few times. This chain uses TRBV20-1 with TRBJ1-6, with a weak D call TRBD1 (6 bases). The germline V gene has CDR1 DFQATT and CDR2 SNEGSKA (reference sequence). This CDR3 has 13 amino acids. CDR3 sequence (DNA): TGCAGCGTTAAACGTCAGGGGTTTTATCCCCTCCACTTT. Its protein product is CSVKRQGFYPLHF.

The chain has TRBV12-3 or TRBV12-4 and TRBJ2-3; D is perhaps TRBD1 or TRBD2 (5 bases each). The CDR3 runs 14 residues. V dropped 5 bases and J dropped 2 bases, with 11 bases sitting between them. In nucleotides, the CDR3 is TGTGCCAGCAGTCCTTACGGGGCCACAGATACGCAGTATTTT. Residues: CASSPYGATDTQYF.

This clonotype was seen many times. The V gene is TRBV12-3 or TRBV12-4, the J gene TRBJ1-5, with D hard to call. Trimming stripped 6 bases from V and 7 bases from J, with 16 bases between. The CDR3 totals 14 residues. CDR3 sequence: CASSPGRWRQPQHF. In DNA, the CDR3 is TGTGCCAGCAGCCCAGGACGGTGGAGGCAGCCCCAGCATTTT.

The V gene is TRBV15, the J gene TRBJ1-4; 7 bases fit TRBD1. V trimming: 7 bases; J trimming: 7 bases; junction bases outside the gene matches: 12. Per germline, CDR1 LNHNV and CDR2 YYDKDF (reference sequence). This CDR3 contains 15 residues. CDR3 nucleotide sequence: TGTGCCACCACCGAATCGGGACAGTTTACTGAAAAACTGTTTTTT. Translated, it gives CATTESGQFTEKLFF.

In this sample, this clonotype turned up many times. The chain uses TRBV5-1 and TRBJ2-1; D is tentatively TRBD1 or TRBD2 (6 bases each). Germline V lookup: CDR1 SGHRS, CDR2 YFSETQ. The V end lost 3 bases, the J end lost 3 bases, and 13 bases lay between the germline ends. The CDR3 totals 15 residues. DNA of the CDR3: TGCGCCAGCAGCTCCGGGGGCGAGGGCTACAATGAGCAGTTCTTC. Translating gives CASSSGGEGYNEQFF.

This clonotype was seen repeatedly, ten times or more. The V gene is TRBV20-1, the J gene TRBJ2-5; D not resolved. Trimming removed 3 bases at V and 5 bases at J, with 10 bases between. The V gene's germline CDR1 is DFQATT and CDR2 SNEGSKA (reference sequence). CDR3 length: 12 amino acids. As DNA, the CDR3 is TGCAGTGCTAGGGACGCCCCGGAGACCCAGTACTTC. This encodes CSARDAPETQYF.

This clonotype was detected only a few times. This may be a read error, as it is one base from a much larger clone. This chain's CDR3 is CASSLHGENTEAFF. CDR3 sequence (DNA): TGCGCCAGCAGCTTGCATGGCGAGAACACTGAAGCTTTCTTT. The chain links TRBV5-1 to TRBJ1-1; D call uncertain. The CDR3 length is 14 residues. Per germline, CDR1 SGHRS and CDR2 YFSETQ. The V end lost 1 base, the J end lost 1 base, and 8 bases lay between the germline ends.

This clonotype was counted at least ten times. The rearrangement uses TRBV7-3 and TRBJ2-2, with D perhaps matching TRBD2 (7 bases). The CDR3 is 15 residues long. In germline, CDR1 is SGHTA, CDR2 FQGTGA. Trimming cost V 1 base and J 4 bases, with 10 bases left between them. CDR3 residues: CASSLRGGGTGELFF. The CDR3, as DNA: TGTGCCAGCAGCTTAAGGGGAGGGGGCACCGGGGAGCTGTTTTTT.

This clonotype has only a few counts. The genes are TRBV6-5 and TRBJ2-1; the D gene is possibly TRBD1 (5 bases). The CDR3 has 15 amino acids. Looked up from germline, CDR1 is MNHEY and CDR2 is SVGAGI. Trimming cost V 2 bases and J 2 bases, with 10 bases left between them. The CDR3 protein is CASSYIQGTYNEQFF. The CDR3 DNA follows: TGTGCCAGCAGTTACATTCAGGGAACCTACAATGAGCAGTTCTTC.

This clonotype was counted only a few times. This chain links TRBV4-2 with TRBJ2-3; possibly TRBD2 for D (5 bases). In germline, CDR1 is LGHNA, CDR2 YNFKEQ. The CDR3 has 16 amino acids. Trimming took off 0 bases at V and 1 base at J, with 11 bases between the two ends. CDR3 sequence reads: CASSQERARGTDTQYF. In DNA form, the CDR3 reads TGTGCCAGCAGCCAAGAGCGGGCCCGGGGCACAGATACGCAGTATTTT.